This TCR beta chain is from a study of T cells in Graves' hyperthyroidism and ophthalmopathy. At the level of the study: Initial diagnosis, before any treatment, was when peripheral blood was collected.

The germline V gene encodes CDR1 LNHDA and CDR2 SQIVND (reference sequence). V was shortened by 2 bases and J by 1 base, with 6 bases between the two germline ends. This CDR3 is 14 amino acids long. The source material, RNA transcripts, was used to amplify TCR beta CDR3 regions. A set of HTBI primers served as the primers for a first-round RT-PCR of the TCR CDR3. MiXCR was run by TCRdb on the multiplex PCR reads, yielding one entry per CDR3 protein. The table has around 690,000 distinct CDR3 sequences, around 16% seen once. Whole-study results and caveats: Blood shared most expanded thyroid clonotypes above 0.001.

Regarding this clonotype: No antigen is known for it.

The source material was blood. V and J are TRBV19 and TRBJ1-5; no clear D. This TCR derives from a man between 45 and 60 years old with Graves' hyperthyroidism. The DNA of the CDR3 is TGTGCCAGTAGTATACATGAGAGCAATCAGCCCCAGCATTTT. Protein sequence: CASSIHESNQPQHF.